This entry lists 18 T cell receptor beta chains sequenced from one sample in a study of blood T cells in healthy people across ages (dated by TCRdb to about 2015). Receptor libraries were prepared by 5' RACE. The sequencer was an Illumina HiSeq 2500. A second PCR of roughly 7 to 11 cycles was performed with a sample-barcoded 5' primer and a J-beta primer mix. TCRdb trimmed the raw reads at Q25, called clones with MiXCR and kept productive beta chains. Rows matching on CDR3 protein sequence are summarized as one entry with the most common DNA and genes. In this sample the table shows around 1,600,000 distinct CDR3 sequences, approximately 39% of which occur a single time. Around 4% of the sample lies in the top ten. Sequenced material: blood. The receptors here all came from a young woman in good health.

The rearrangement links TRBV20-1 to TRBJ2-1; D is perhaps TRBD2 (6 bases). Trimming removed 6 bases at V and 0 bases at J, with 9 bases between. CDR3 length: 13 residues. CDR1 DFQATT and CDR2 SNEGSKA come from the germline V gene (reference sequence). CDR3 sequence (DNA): TGCAGTGCGGAGCGGGCCTCCTACAATGAGCAGTTCTTC. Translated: CSAERASYNEQFF.

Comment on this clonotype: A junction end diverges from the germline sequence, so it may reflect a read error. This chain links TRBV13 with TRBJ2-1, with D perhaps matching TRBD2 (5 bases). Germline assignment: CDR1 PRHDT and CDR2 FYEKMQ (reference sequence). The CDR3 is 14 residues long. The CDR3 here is CASSFTGVGNEKFF. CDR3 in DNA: TGTGCCAGCAGCTTCACCGGGGTCGGCAATGAGAAGTTCTTC. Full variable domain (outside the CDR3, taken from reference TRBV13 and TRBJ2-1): AAGVIQSPRHLIKEKRETATLKCYPIPRHDTVYWYQQGPGQDPQFLISFYEKMQSDKGSIPDRFSAQQFSDYHSELNMSSLELGDSALYFCASSFTGVGNEKFFGPGTRLTVL.

The CDR3 DNA is TGCAGTGCTAGAGATCAAGGGGTAGGAGCGGGAGGATTAAGGACCTACGAGCAGTACTTC. Residues: CSARDQGVGAGGLRTYEQYF. This rearrangement joins TRBV20-1 to TRBJ2-5, with 9 bases that match TRBD2. With the DNA end fitting TRBJ2-7 better, the J assignment may be wrong. Germline CDR1 is DFQATT and CDR2 is SNEGSKA (reference sequence). This CDR3 is built from 20 residues.

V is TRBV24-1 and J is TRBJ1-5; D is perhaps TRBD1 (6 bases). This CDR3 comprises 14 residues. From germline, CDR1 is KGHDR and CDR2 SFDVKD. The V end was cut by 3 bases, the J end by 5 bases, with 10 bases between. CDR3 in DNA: TGTGCCACCAGTGATGTACAGGGTCATCAGCCCCAGCATTTT. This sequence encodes CATSDVQGHQPQHF.

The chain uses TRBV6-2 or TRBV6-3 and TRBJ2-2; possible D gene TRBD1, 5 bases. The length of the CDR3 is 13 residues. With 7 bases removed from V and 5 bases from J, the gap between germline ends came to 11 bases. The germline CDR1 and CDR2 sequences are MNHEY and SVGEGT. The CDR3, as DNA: TGTGCCAGCAAAAATCAGGGAACCGGGGAGCTGTTTTTT. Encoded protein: CASKNQGTGELFF.

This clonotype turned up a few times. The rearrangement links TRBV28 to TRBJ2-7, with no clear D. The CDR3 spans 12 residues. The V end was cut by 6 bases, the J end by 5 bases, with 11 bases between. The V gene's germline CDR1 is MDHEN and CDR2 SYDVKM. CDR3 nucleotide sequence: TGTGCCAGCAGGATGGATCTGGACGAGCAGTACTTC. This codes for CASRMDLDEQYF.

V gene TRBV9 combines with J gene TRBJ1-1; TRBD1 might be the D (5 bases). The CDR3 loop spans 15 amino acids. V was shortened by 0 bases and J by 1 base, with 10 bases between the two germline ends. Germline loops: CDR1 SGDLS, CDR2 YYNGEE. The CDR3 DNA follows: TGTGCCAGCAGCGTAGGGGCAGGGTCGAACACTGAAGCTTTCTTT. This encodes CASSVGAGSNTEAFF.

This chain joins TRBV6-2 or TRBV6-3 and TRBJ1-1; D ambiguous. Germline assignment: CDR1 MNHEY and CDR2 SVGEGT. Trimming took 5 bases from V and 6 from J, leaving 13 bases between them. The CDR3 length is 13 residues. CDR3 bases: TGTGCCAGCAGTGACGAGGATAGGGCTGAAGCTTTCTTT. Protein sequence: CASSDEDRAEAFF.

CDR3 nucleotides: TGTGCCAGCAGTTTTGGGGGGAGTCCCCTCAATGAGCAGTTCTTC. This translates into CASSFGGSPLNEQFF. This rearrangement joins TRBV12-3 or TRBV12-4 to TRBJ2-1, with TRBD2 as a possible D gene (6 bases). CDR3 length: 15 amino acids. Trimming removed 3 bases from V and 6 bases from J, with 15 bases in between.

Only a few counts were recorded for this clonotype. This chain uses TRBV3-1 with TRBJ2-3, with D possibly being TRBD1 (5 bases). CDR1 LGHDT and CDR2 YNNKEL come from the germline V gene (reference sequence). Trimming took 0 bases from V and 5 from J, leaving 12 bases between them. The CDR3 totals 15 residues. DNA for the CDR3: TGTGCCAGCAGCCAAGATTTCCAGGGAATAGATACGCAGTATTTT. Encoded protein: CASSQDFQGIDTQYF.

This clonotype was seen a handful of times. In DNA, the CDR3 is TGCGCCAGCAGCCAAGATTACGCAGGGGCTGTAAACACTGAAGCTTTCTTT. This encodes CASSQDYAGAVNTEAFF. The chain links TRBV4-3 to TRBJ1-1, with a possible D match to TRBD1 (6 bases). The CDR3 sequence is 17 residues long. Trimming removed 0 bases from V and 2 bases from J, with 16 bases in between. Germline values: CDR1 LGHNA, CDR2 YSLEER.

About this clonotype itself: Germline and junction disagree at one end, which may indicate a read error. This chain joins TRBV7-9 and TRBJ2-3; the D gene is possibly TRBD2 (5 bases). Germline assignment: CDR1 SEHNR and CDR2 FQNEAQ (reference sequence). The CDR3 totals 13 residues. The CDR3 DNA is TGTGCCAGCAGCTTAGTATCACCCCGTCGGACTGCGTTT. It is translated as CASSLVSPRRTAF. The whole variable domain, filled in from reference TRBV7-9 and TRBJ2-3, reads DTGVSQNPRHKITKRGQNVTFRCDPISEHNRLYWYRQTLGQGPEFLTYFQNEAQLEKSRLLSDRFSAERPKGSFSTLEIQRTEQGDSAMYLCASSLVSPRRTAFGPGTRLTVL.

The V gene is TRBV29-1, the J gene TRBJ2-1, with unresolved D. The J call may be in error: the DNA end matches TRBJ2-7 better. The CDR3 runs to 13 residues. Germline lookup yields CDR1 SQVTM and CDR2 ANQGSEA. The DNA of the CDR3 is TGCAGCGCCACCATTACAGTCAACAATGAGCAGTACTTC. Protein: CSATITVNNEQYF.

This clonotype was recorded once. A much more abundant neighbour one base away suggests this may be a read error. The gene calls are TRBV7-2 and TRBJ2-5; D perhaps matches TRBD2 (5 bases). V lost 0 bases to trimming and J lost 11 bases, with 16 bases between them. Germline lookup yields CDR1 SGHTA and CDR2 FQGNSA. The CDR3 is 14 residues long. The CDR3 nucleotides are TGTGCCAGCAGCTTAGCGCAGCGGCTAAATGAGCAGTACTTC. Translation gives CASSLAQRLNEQYF.

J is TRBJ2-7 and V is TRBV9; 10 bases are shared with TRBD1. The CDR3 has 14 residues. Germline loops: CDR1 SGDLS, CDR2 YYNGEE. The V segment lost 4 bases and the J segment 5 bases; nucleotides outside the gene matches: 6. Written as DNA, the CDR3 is TGTGCCAGCAGCTTCCGGGACAGGGGCCACGAGCAGTACTTC. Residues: CASSFRDRGHEQYF. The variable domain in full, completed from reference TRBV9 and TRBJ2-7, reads DSGVTQTPKHLITATGQRVTLRCSPRSGDLSVYWYQQSLDQGLQFLIQYYNGEERAKGNILERFSAQQFPDLHSELNLSSLELGDSALYFCASSFRDRGHEQYFGPGTRLTVT.

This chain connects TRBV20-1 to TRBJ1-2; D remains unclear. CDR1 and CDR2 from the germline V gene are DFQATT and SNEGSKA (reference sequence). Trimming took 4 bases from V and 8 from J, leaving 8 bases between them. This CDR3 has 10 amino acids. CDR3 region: CSATSRGYTF. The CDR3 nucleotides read TGCAGTGCTACCTCGCGAGGCTACACCTTC.

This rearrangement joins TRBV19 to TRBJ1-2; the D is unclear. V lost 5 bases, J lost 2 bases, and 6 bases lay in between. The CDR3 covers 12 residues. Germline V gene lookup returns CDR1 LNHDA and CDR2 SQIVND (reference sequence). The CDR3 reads CASSPWNYGYTF. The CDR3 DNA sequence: TGTGCCAGTAGTCCATGGAACTATGGCTACACCTTC.

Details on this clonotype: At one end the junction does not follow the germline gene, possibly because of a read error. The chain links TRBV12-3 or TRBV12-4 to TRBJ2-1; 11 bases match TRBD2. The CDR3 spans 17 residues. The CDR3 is CTSSFLAGGPSYNEQVF. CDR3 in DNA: TGTACCAGCAGCTTTCTAGCGGGGGGCCCTTCCTACAATGAGCAGGTCTTC.